This T cell receptor (beta chain) derives from a study of blood T cell repertoires in COVID-19. Looking at the study overall: The United States, Italy and Spain were the sources of the acute and convalescent COVID-19 samples. T cells, B-cell-depleted T cells, or PBMCs provided the cDNA or gDNA that served as material.

The V gene's germline CDR1 is LGHDT and CDR2 YNNKEL (reference sequence). The CDR3 is made up of 12 amino acids. V was cut by 4 bases and J by 4 bases, with 5 bases left in between. Study processing details: The authors estimated nucleated cell counts from reference gene primer amplification. Assay used: immunoSEQ multiplex PCR; TCRdb lists only in-frame clones, some missing. The DNA was the basis for D and trimming; V, J and clone size are from that table. The table records under 130,000 clones, around 83% of them present only once. This sequence originates from a woman older than 75 with acute or convalescent COVID-19. The chain employs TRBV3-1 (or the pseudogene TRBV3-2) and TRBJ1-3, with D unresolved. The sequencing input was peripheral blood. The CDR3 DNA sequence: TGTGCCAGCAGCCCAGCGGGAAACACCATATATTTT. Translated, it gives CASSPAGNTIYF.